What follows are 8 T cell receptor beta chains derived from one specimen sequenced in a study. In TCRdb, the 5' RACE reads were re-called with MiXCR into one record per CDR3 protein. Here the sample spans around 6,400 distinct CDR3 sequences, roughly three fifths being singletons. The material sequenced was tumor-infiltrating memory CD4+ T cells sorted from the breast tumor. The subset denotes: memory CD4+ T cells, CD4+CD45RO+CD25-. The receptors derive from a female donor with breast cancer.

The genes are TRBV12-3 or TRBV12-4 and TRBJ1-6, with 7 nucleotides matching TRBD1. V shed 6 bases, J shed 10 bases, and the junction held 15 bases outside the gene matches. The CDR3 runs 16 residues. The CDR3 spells CASSRRGLRTGSPLHF. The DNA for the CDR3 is TGTGCCAGCAGCCGACGCGGGTTACGGACAGGATCACCCCTCCACTTT.

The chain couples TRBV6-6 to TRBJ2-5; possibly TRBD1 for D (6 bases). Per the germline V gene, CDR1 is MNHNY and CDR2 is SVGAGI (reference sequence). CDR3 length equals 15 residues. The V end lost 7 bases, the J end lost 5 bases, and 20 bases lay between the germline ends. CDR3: CASMTTGKGLETQYF. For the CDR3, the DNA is TGTGCCAGCATGACCACAGGGAAGGGTTTGGAGACCCAGTACTTC.

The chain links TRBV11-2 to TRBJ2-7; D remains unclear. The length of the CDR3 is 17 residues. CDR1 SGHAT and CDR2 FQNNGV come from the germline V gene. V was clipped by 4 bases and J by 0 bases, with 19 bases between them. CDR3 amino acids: CASSSRPPTSYSYEQYF. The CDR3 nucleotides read TGTGCCAGCAGCTCCCGACCCCCGACATCTTACTCCTACGAGCAGTACTTC.

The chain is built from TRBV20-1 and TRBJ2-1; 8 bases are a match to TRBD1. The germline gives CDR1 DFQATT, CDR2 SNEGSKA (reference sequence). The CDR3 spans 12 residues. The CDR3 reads CTGQGAYNEQFF. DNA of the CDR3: TGCACCGGACAGGGAGCGTACAATGAGCAGTTCTTC.

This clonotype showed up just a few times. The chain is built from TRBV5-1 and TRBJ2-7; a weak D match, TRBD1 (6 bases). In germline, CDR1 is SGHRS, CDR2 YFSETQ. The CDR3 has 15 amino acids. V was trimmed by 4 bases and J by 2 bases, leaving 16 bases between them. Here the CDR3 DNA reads TGCGCCAGCAGCCCCGACAGGTCTATGACCTACGAGCAGTACTTC. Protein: CASSPDRSMTYEQYF.

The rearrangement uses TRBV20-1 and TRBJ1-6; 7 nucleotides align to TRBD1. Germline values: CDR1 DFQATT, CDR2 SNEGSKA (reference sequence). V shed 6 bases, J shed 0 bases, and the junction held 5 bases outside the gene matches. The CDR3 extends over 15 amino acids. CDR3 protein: CSARRDSSYNSPLHF. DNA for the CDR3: TGCAGTGCAAGACGGGACAGCTCCTATAATTCACCCCTCCACTTT.

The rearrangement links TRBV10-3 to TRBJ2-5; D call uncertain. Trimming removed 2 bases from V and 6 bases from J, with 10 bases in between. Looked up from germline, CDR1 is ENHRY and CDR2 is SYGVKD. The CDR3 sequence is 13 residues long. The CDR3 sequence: CAISEALSQTQYF. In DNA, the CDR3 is TGTGCCATCAGTGAGGCGTTGTCACAGACCCAGTACTTC.

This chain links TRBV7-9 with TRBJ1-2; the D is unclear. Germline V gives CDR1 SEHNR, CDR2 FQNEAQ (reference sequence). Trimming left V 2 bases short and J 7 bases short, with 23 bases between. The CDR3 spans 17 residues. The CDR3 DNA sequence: TGTGCCAGCAGCTTACGTTCAGCTGCAGCCTCGGCGGGTGGCTACACCTTC. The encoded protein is CASSLRSAAASAGGYTF. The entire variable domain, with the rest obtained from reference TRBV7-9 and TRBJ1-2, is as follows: DTGVSQNPRHKITKRGQNVTFRCDPISEHNRLYWYRQTLGQGPEFLTYFQNEAQLEKSRLLSDRFSAERPKGSFSTLEIQRTEQGDSAMYLCASSLRSAAASAGGYTFGSGTRLTVV.